Listed below are T cell receptor beta chains from one sample, sequenced in a study of T cell responses to AZD1222 COVID-19 vaccine. Produced via immunoSEQ multiplex PCR; TCRdb's table is partial and in-frame only. This sample has about 120,000 clones, with 70% to 90% found just once. Sequenced here: peripheral blood, sampled on day 0 of AZD1222 vaccination. The source is an adult in good health. CDR3s leave out the opening cysteine and the closing phenylalanine or tryptophan. The order of the fields is D gene, CDR3 length, J gene, V gene, CDR3 protein. A D gene is named only where the DNA matches it firmly.

TRBD2,16,TRBJ2-1,TRBV15,ATSGGTSGTLLYNEQF
-,12,TRBJ2-7,TRBV18,ASSPVGGTNEQY
TRBD2,12,TRBJ2-2,TRBV11-3,ASSLGLYTGELF
-,13,TRBJ1-5,TRBV18,ASSPGTTGNQPQH
-,15,TRBJ1-1,TRBV10-2,ASSHRYSSSMNTEAF
-,10,TRBJ1-1,TRBV6-1,ASSEWAAEAF
-,12,TRBJ1-4,TRBV6-5,ASSYGGVTEKLF
-,11,TRBJ1-2,TRBV6-5,ASSRAGNYGYT
-,10,TRBJ1-2,TRBV29-1,SVDHLDSRYT
-,12,TRBJ2-3,TRBV5-1,ASSFGWSTDTQY
TRBD1,12,TRBJ1-4,TRBV28,ASSPSSGGEKLF
TRBD2,13,TRBJ2-7,TRBV11-2,ASSFSGLAAYEQY
-,14,TRBJ2-1,TRBV7-3,ASSLMGQGTYNEQF
-,9,TRBJ1-6,TRBV7-8,ASSLDSPLH
TRBD2,15,TRBJ2-1,TRBV2,ASEFTGLAGTYNEQF
TRBD1,14,TRBJ1-4,TRBV18,ASSQMGQGVGEKLF
-,11,TRBJ2-7,TRBV6-5,ASSYSGLHEQY